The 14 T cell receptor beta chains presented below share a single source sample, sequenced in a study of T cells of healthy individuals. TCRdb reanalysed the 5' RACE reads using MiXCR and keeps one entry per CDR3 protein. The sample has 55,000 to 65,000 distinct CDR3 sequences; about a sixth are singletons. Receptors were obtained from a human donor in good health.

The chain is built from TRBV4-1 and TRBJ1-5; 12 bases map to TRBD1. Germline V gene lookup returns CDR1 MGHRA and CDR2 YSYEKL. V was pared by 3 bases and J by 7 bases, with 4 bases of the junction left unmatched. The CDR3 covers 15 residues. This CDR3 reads CASSQGTGGEQPQHF. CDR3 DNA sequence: TGCGCCAGCAGCCAGGGGACAGGGGGCGAGCAGCCCCAGCATTTT.

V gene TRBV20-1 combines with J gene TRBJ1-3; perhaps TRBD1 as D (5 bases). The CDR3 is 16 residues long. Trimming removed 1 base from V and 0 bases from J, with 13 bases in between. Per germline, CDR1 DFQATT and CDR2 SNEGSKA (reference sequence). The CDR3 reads CSARGPGLHSGNTIYF. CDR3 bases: TGCAGTGCTAGAGGCCCGGGACTACACTCTGGAAACACCATATATTTT.

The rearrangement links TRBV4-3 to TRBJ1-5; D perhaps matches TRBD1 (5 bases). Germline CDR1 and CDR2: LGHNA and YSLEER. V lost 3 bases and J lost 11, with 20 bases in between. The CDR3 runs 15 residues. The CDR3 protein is CASSQYRDGTPAQHF. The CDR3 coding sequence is TGCGCCAGCAGCCAGTACCGGGACGGCACCCCGGCCCAGCATTTT.

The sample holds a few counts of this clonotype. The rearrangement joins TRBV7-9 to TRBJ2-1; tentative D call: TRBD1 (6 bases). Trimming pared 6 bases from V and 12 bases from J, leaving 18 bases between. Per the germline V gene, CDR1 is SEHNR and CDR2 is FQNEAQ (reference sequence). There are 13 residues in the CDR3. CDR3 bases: TGTGCCAGCAGTTATACCGGGGAACAGGGGCAGTTCTTC. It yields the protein CASSYTGEQGQFF.

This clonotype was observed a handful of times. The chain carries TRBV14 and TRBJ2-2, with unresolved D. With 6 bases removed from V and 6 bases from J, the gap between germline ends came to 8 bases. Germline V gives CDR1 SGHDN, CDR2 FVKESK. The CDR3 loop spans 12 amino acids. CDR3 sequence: CASRQRAGELFF. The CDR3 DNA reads TGTGCCAGCAGGCAAAGAGCCGGGGAGCTGTTTTTT.

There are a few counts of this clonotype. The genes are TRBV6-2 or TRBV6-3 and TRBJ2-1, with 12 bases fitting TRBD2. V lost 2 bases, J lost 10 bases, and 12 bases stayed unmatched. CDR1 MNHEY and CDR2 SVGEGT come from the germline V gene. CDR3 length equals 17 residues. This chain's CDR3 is CASSYTDGGLAGLEQFF. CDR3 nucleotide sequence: TGTGCCAGCAGTTACACCGATGGGGGACTAGCGGGCTTGGAGCAGTTCTTC.

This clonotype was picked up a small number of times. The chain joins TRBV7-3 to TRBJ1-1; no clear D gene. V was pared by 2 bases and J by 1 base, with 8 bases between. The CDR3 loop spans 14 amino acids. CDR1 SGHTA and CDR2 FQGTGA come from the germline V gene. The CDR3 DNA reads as TGTGCCAGCAGCTTATTTCGTGGGAACACTGAAGCTTTCTTT. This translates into CASSLFRGNTEAFF.

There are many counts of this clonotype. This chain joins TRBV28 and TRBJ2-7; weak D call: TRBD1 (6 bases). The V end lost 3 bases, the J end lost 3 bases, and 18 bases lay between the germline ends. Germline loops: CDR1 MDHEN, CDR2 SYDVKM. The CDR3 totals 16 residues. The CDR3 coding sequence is TGTGCCAGCAGTTTCCCGGCTCAGGGGTTTAGCTACGAGCAGTACTTC. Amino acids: CASSFPAQGFSYEQYF.

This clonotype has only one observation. The CDR3 here is CATSDPGTGDYGYTF. Here the CDR3 DNA reads TGTGCCACCAGTGATCCCGGGACCGGAGACTATGGCTACACCTTC. The gene calls are TRBV24-1 and TRBJ1-2; tentatively, D is TRBD1 (5 bases). The CDR3 consists of 15 residues. V was cut by 3 bases and J by 3 bases, with 13 bases left in between. Germline-derived CDR1 and CDR2 are KGHDR and SFDVKD.

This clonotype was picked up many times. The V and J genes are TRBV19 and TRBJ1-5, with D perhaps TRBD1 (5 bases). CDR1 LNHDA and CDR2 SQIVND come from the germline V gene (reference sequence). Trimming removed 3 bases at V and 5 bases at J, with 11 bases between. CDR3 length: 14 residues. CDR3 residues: CASSIPEGHQPQHF. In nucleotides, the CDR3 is TGTGCCAGTAGTATTCCAGAGGGACATCAGCCCCAGCATTTT.

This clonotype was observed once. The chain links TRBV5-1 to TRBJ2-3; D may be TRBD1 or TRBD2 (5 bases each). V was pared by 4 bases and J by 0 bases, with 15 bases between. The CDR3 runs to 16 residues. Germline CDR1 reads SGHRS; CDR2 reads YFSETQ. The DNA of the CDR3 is TGCGCCAGCAGCGGGGGAACCGGCCATAGCACAGATACGCAGTATTTT. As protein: CASSGGTGHSTDTQYF.

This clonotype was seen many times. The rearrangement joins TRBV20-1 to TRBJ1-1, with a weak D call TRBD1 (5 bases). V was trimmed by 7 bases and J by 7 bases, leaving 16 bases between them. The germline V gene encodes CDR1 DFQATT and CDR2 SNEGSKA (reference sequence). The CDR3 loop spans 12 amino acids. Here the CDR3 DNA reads TGCAGTGTAGACCTCCGGGACGTTGAAGCTTTCTTT. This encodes CSVDLRDVEAFF.

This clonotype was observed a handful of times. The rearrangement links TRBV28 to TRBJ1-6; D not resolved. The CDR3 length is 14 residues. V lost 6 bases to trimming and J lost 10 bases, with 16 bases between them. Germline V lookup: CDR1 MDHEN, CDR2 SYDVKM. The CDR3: CASRLRPPASPLHF. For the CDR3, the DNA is TGTGCCAGCAGGCTCAGGCCACCGGCCTCACCCCTCCACTTT.

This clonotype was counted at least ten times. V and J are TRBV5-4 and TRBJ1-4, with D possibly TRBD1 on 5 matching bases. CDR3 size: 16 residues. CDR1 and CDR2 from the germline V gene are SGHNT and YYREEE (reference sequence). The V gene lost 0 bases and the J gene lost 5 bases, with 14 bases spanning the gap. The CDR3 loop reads CASSLDGGATNEKLFF. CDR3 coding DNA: TGTGCCAGCAGCTTGGACGGGGGAGCGACCAATGAAAAACTGTTTTTT.